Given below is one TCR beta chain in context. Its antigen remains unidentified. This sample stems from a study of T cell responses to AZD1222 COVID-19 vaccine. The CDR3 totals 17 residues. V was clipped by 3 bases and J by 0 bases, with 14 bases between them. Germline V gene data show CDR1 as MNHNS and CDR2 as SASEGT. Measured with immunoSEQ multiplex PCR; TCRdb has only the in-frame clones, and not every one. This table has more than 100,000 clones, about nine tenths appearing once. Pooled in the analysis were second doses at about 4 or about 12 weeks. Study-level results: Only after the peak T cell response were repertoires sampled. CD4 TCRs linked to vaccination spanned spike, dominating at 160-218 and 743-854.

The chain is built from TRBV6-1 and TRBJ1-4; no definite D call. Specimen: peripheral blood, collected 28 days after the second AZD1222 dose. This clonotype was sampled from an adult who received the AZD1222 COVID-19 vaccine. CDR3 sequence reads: CASSEIGQFTTNEKLFF. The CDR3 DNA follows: TGTGCCAGCAGTGAGATAGGGCAGTTTACAACTAATGAAAAACTGTTTTTT.